One T cell receptor beta chain is described in this entry. This record belongs to a study of blood T cell repertoires in COVID-19. This CDR3 contains 11 residues. Trimming pared 6 bases from V and 3 bases from J, leaving 6 bases between. Per germline, CDR1 MDHEN and CDR2 SYDVKM. Authors' processing steps: Amplification of reference gene primers provided the estimated nucleated cell counts. Produced via immunoSEQ multiplex PCR; TCRdb's table is partial and in-frame only. Clonal size and the V and J genes are those of that table, whereas D and trimming came from the DNA. The table includes about 170,000 clones, 89% detected once.

Material for sequencing was PBMCs or T cells enriched from blood (not recorded which). This receptor was taken from a woman between 18 and 29 years old who had recovered from COVID-19. The rearrangement links TRBV28 to TRBJ2-7; D gene ambiguous. The CDR3 loop reads CASSHSYEQYF. The CDR3 DNA is TGTGCCAGCAGCCACAGCTACGAGCAGTACTTC.